One and the same sample provided the 7 T cell receptor beta chains below, sequenced in a study of shared clonotypes between healthy human individuals. Clones were read by immunoSEQ multiplex PCR, and TCRdb kept only the in-frame ones, dropping some. The sample carries approximately 2.4 million clones, under 97% recorded once. Sequencing input: naive CD4+ T cells sorted from blood. The subset: CD45RA+ positively selected. The receptor source for this set is a man aged 18-30 years in good health.

The gene calls are TRBV29-1 and TRBJ1-2; possible D gene TRBD1, 6 bases. V lost 0 bases and J lost 4, with 9 bases in between. CDR3 length: 13 amino acids. Germline loops: CDR1 SQVTM, CDR2 ANQGSEA. The CDR3 loop is CSVEEGQSYGYTF. CDR3 coding DNA: TGCAGCGTTGAAGAAGGACAGTCCTATGGCTACACCTTC.

V usage is TRBV19 and J usage is TRBJ1-5; D is possibly TRBD1 (6 bases). The CDR3 has 15 amino acids. Per germline, CDR1 LNHDA and CDR2 SQIVND (reference sequence). V was clipped by 5 bases and J by 7 bases, with 18 bases between them. The CDR3: CASSHGGGAGQPQHF. The DNA of the CDR3 is TGTGCCAGTAGTCATGGCGGGGGCGCAGGGCAGCCCCAGCATTTT.

This clone was detected once. V is TRBV5-5 and J is TRBJ2-7, with 8 positions matching TRBD1. V lost 0 bases and J lost 2; bases outside the gene matches: 1. CDR3 length: 14 amino acids. Germline-derived CDR1 and CDR2 are SGHKS and YYEKEE (reference sequence). CDR3 residues: CASSLVQGAYEQYF. CDR3 bases: TGTGCCAGCAGCTTGGTACAGGGGGCCTACGAGCAGTACTTC.

Remarks on this clone: The sample carries other DNA sequences with the same CDR3. The gene calls are TRBV5-1 and TRBJ2-5; tentative D call: TRBD1 (6 bases). V lost 1 base and J 5 bases, leaving 12 bases between the germline ends. The CDR3 covers 14 residues. Germline V gene data show CDR1 as SGHRS and CDR2 as YFSETQ. CDR3 loop: CASSLQTGGETQYF. The CDR3 DNA reads as TGCGCCAGCAGCTTGCAGACAGGCGGGGAGACCCAGTACTTC.

This chain uses TRBV6-6 with TRBJ1-2; D uncertain. The CDR3 has 11 residues. Trimming pared 4 bases from V and 4 bases from J, leaving 4 bases between. From germline, CDR1 is MNHNY and CDR2 SVGAGI (reference sequence). The CDR3, as DNA: TGTGCCAGCAGTTTCACCTATGGCTACACCTTC. Its translation: CASSFTYGYTF.

This chain joins TRBV14 and TRBJ1-1, with 7 bases that match TRBD1. This CDR3 has 15 residues. With 2 bases clipped from V and 1 base from J, the junction kept 4 bases outside the gene matches. Germline assignment: CDR1 SGHDN and CDR2 FVKESK. CDR3 nucleotide sequence: TGTGCCAGCAGCCAAACAGGGGCCAAGAACACTGAAGCTTTCTTT. Its protein is CASSQTGAKNTEAFF.

This chain uses TRBV5-4 with TRBJ2-5; 12 bases are shared with TRBD2. The junction had 6 bases not matched to a gene; V was cut back by 4 bases and J by 5 bases. The CDR3 length is 15 residues. Germline V lookup: CDR1 SGHNT, CDR2 YYREEE (reference sequence). Written as DNA, the CDR3 is TGTGCCAGCAGCCCCGGGACTAGCGGGTTTGAGACCCAGTACTTC. This translates into CASSPGTSGFETQYF. Complete variable domain (other parts from reference TRBV5-4 and TRBJ2-5): ETGVTQSPTHLIKTRGQQVTLRCSSQSGHNTVSWYQQALGQGPQFIFQYYREEENGRGNFPPRFSGLQFPNYSSELNVNALELDDSALYLCASSPGTSGFETQYFGPGTRLLVL.